This is a list of T cell receptor beta chains from one sample in a study of T cells after yellow fever vaccination. MiXCR, run by TCRdb on the 5' RACE reads, gives a single entry per CDR3 protein. This sample has some 560,000 distinct CDR3 sequences, with 17% found just once. Sequenced here: PBMCs, sampled around 5 days after the first yellow fever vaccination. These receptors all stem from a man aged 18 to 35 who received the YFV17D yellow fever vaccine. CDR3s include the opening cysteine and the closing phenylalanine or tryptophan. The D gene is left open where the match is weak. Part of the rows lack a size; the others show once, few, many or a class for expanded clones.

clone_size: .; d_call: TRBD1; cdr3_length: 16; v_call: TRBV5-6; j_call: TRBJ1-2; cdr3_aa: CASSPIGQVLNYGYTF; cdr3_nt: TGTGCCAGCAGCCCGATAGGACAGGTCCTTAACTATGGCTACACCTTC
clone_size: few; d_call: .; cdr3_length: 19; v_call: TRBV9; j_call: TRBJ1-4; cdr3_aa: CASSEYDGQGPDSNEKLFF; cdr3_nt: TGTGCCAGCAGCGAATACGATGGGCAAGGCCCCGATTCTAATGAAAAACTGTTTTTT
clone_size: many; d_call: .; cdr3_length: 15; v_call: TRBV6-4; j_call: TRBJ2-3; cdr3_aa: CASSLTAGSTDTQYF; cdr3_nt: TGTGCCAGCAGTCTGACGGCGGGGAGCACAGATACGCAGTATTTT
clone_size: few; d_call: .; cdr3_length: 16; v_call: TRBV21-1; j_call: TRBJ1-5; cdr3_aa: CASSKAGTGWDQPQHF; cdr3_nt: TGTGCCAGCAGCAAAGCAGGGACAGGGTGGGATCAGCCCCAGCATTTT
clone_size: .; d_call: .; cdr3_length: 16; v_call: TRBV5-1; j_call: TRBJ2-3; cdr3_aa: CASSLEGAIWTDTQYF; cdr3_nt: TGCGCCAGCAGCTTGGAAGGGGCAATATGGACAGATACGCAGTATTTT
clone_size: few; d_call: TRBD1; cdr3_length: 17; v_call: TRBV7-9; j_call: TRBJ1-2; cdr3_aa: CASTLPDRGAPPYGYTF; cdr3_nt: TGTGCCAGCACCCTCCCGGACAGGGGGGCCCCCCCCTATGGCTACACCTTC
clone_size: many; d_call: .; cdr3_length: 14; v_call: TRBV7-2; j_call: TRBJ2-7; cdr3_aa: CASSFQGKNYEQYF; cdr3_nt: TGTGCCAGCAGCTTCCAGGGTAAGAACTACGAGCAGTACTTC
clone_size: .; d_call: .; cdr3_length: 13; v_call: TRBV12-3/TRBV12-4; j_call: TRBJ1-2; cdr3_aa: CASSHLREGGYTF; cdr3_nt: TGTGCCAGCAGTCACCTCAGGGAGGGGGGCTACACCTTC
clone_size: few; d_call: TRBD1; cdr3_length: 16; v_call: TRBV6-1; j_call: TRBJ2-3; cdr3_aa: CASTGQGLQVVDTQYF; cdr3_nt: TGTGCCAGCACAGGACAGGGGCTCCAAGTTGTGGATACGCAGTATTTT
clone_size: .; d_call: .; cdr3_length: 14; v_call: TRBV5-6; j_call: TRBJ1-5; cdr3_aa: CASSVAGPNQPQHF; cdr3_nt: TGTGCCAGCAGCGTCGCGGGGCCCAATCAGCCCCAGCATTTT
clone_size: few; d_call: TRBD1; cdr3_length: 14; v_call: TRBV5-1; j_call: TRBJ2-1; cdr3_aa: CASSAGTGRYEQFF; cdr3_nt: TGCGCCAGCAGCGCCGGGACAGGGAGGTATGAGCAGTTCTTC
clone_size: few; d_call: TRBD2; cdr3_length: 18; v_call: TRBV7-2; j_call: TRBJ2-3; cdr3_aa: CASSFAREVQVGTDTQYF; cdr3_nt: TGTGCCAGCAGCTTCGCCCGGGAGGTCCAAGTGGGCACAGATACGCAGTATTTT
clone_size: .; d_call: TRBD2; cdr3_length: 15; v_call: TRBV29-1; j_call: TRBJ2-3; cdr3_aa: CSARLAGGPGDTQYF; cdr3_nt: TGCAGCGCGAGACTAGCGGGGGGGCCTGGAGATACGCAGTATTTT
clone_size: few; d_call: TRBD1; cdr3_length: 15; v_call: TRBV10-2; j_call: TRBJ2-7; cdr3_aa: CASSGSRDSRYEQYF; cdr3_nt: TGCGCCAGCAGTGGATCCCGGGACAGCCGCTACGAGCAGTACTTC
clone_size: .; d_call: .; cdr3_length: 14; v_call: TRBV5-4; j_call: TRBJ2-1; cdr3_aa: CASSFSSILNEQFF; cdr3_nt: TGTGCCAGCAGCTTCTCTAGTATCCTCAATGAGCAGTTCTTC
clone_size: .; d_call: .; cdr3_length: 13; v_call: TRBV4-3; j_call: TRBJ2-3; cdr3_aa: CASSSPISDTQYF; cdr3_nt: TGCGCCAGCAGCTCTCCAATCTCAGATACGCAGTATTTT
clone_size: many; d_call: TRBD1; cdr3_length: 15; v_call: TRBV7-7; j_call: TRBJ2-5; cdr3_aa: CASSPGTGPQETQYF; cdr3_nt: TGTGCTAGCAGCCCAGGGACAGGACCTCAAGAGACCCAGTACTTC
clone_size: few; d_call: .; cdr3_length: 12; v_call: TRBV5-6; j_call: TRBJ1-2; cdr3_aa: CASSRWEYGYTF; cdr3_nt: TGTGCCAGCAGCCGGTGGGAGTATGGCTACACCTTC
clone_size: few; d_call: .; cdr3_length: 17; v_call: TRBV10-2; j_call: TRBJ1-3; cdr3_aa: CASSVGTASISGNTIYF; cdr3_nt: TGCGCCAGCTCCGTCGGAACAGCCTCCATCTCTGGAAACACCATATATTTT
clone_size: .; d_call: .; cdr3_length: 15; v_call: TRBV9; j_call: TRBJ1-2; cdr3_aa: CASSIETGIRYGYTF; cdr3_nt: TGTGCCAGCAGTATAGAGACCGGGATCCGCTATGGCTACACCTTC
clone_size: .; d_call: .; cdr3_length: 14; v_call: TRBV20-1; j_call: TRBJ2-3; cdr3_aa: CSATSPGGPDTQYF; cdr3_nt: TGCAGTGCTACTTCCCCGGGCGGGCCAGATACGCAGTATTTT
clone_size: .; d_call: .; cdr3_length: 13; v_call: TRBV6-2/TRBV6-3; j_call: TRBJ2-5; cdr3_aa: CASSQPPTETQYF; cdr3_nt: TGTGCCAGCAGTCAGCCCCCTACGGAGACCCAGTACTTC
clone_size: .; d_call: .; cdr3_length: 15; v_call: TRBV11-2; j_call: TRBJ1-1; cdr3_aa: CASSLGIVMNTEAFF; cdr3_nt: TGTGCCAGCAGCTTAGGTATAGTGATGAACACTGAAGCTTTCTTT
clone_size: .; d_call: .; cdr3_length: 14; v_call: TRBV20-1; j_call: TRBJ2-5; cdr3_aa: CSRVGGLGQETQYF; cdr3_nt: TGCAGTCGAGTTGGGGGGTTAGGTCAAGAGACCCAGTACTTC
clone_size: few; d_call: .; cdr3_length: 15; v_call: TRBV3-1; j_call: TRBJ2-2; cdr3_aa: CASSLDYRAAGELFF; cdr3_nt: TGTGCCAGCAGCCTAGATTACAGGGCAGCCGGGGAGCTGTTTTTT
clone_size: .; d_call: .; cdr3_length: 12; v_call: TRBV5-1; j_call: TRBJ2-7; cdr3_aa: CASSQDHYEQYF; cdr3_nt: TGCGCCAGCAGCCAGGACCACTACGAGCAGTACTTC
clone_size: few; d_call: TRBD2; cdr3_length: 14; v_call: TRBV15; j_call: TRBJ2-6; cdr3_aa: CATWEGSGANVLTF; cdr3_nt: TGTGCCACCTGGGAGGGGTCTGGGGCCAACGTCCTGACTTTC
clone_size: many; d_call: .; cdr3_length: 14; v_call: TRBV5-1; j_call: TRBJ2-2; cdr3_aa: CASSGGRATGELFF; cdr3_nt: TGCGCCAGCAGCGGAGGCAGGGCCACCGGGGAGCTGTTTTTT
clone_size: .; d_call: .; cdr3_length: 14; v_call: TRBV5-1; j_call: TRBJ1-1; cdr3_aa: CASSLNRFLTEAFF; cdr3_nt: TGCGCCAGCAGCTTAAACAGATTTCTCACTGAAGCTTTCTTT
clone_size: .; d_call: .; cdr3_length: 14; v_call: TRBV7-2; j_call: TRBJ2-7; cdr3_aa: CASSEAVIGYEQYF; cdr3_nt: TGTGCCAGCAGCGAGGCGGTAATTGGATACGAGCAGTACTTC
clone_size: .; d_call: .; cdr3_length: 14; v_call: TRBV19; j_call: TRBJ1-5; cdr3_aa: CASSPMRGRQPQHF; cdr3_nt: TGTGCCAGTAGCCCCATGAGGGGAAGGCAGCCCCAGCATTTT
clone_size: .; d_call: .; cdr3_length: 13; v_call: TRBV2; j_call: TRBJ1-6; cdr3_aa: CAIRDGSRPPLHF; cdr3_nt: TGTGCCATTCGGGACGGCAGTAGACCACCCCTCCACTTT
clone_size: .; d_call: .; cdr3_length: 13; v_call: TRBV11-2; j_call: TRBJ2-5; cdr3_aa: CASSLTDVGTQYF; cdr3_nt: TGTGCCAGCAGCTTAACTGACGTCGGGACCCAGTACTTC
clone_size: .; d_call: TRBD1; cdr3_length: 14; v_call: TRBV6-2/TRBV6-3; j_call: TRBJ2-7; cdr3_aa: CASTWGQGIYEQYF; cdr3_nt: TGTGCCAGCACTTGGGGACAGGGAATATACGAGCAGTACTTC
clone_size: many; d_call: TRBD2; cdr3_length: 15; v_call: TRBV9; j_call: TRBJ2-1; cdr3_aa: CASSVAGGSYNEQFF; cdr3_nt: TGTGCCAGCAGCGTAGCGGGGGGCTCCTACAATGAGCAGTTCTTC
clone_size: .; d_call: .; cdr3_length: 15; v_call: TRBV5-1; j_call: TRBJ1-5; cdr3_aa: CASSPEPGYNQPQHF; cdr3_nt: TGCGCCAGCAGCCCCGAACCAGGGTACAATCAGCCCCAGCATTTT
clone_size: few; d_call: TRBD1; cdr3_length: 14; v_call: TRBV6-1; j_call: TRBJ2-1; cdr3_aa: CASRAGTANNEQFF; cdr3_nt: TGTGCCAGCAGAGCCGGGACAGCAAACAATGAGCAGTTCTTC